One and the same sample provided the 21 T cell receptor beta chains below, sequenced in a study of T cells in Graves' hyperthyroidism and ophthalmopathy. The TCR beta CDR3 regions underwent amplification using RNA transcripts as the source. Primed by the HTBI set, a first-round RT-PCR was run on the TCR CDR3. TCRdb re-analysed the multiplex PCR reads in MiXCR, keeping a single row per CDR3 protein. Among about 410,000 distinct CDR3 sequences, roughly 15% were seen once, and the ten largest hold roughly 13%. Material: blood. The origin of the receptors is a man between 18 and 35 years old with Graves' ophthalmopathy.

This clonotype came up many times. The V and J genes are TRBV12-3 or TRBV12-4 and TRBJ1-2; 9 positions match TRBD1. This CDR3 has 15 residues. The J segment lost 7 bases and the V segment lost 6 bases, leaving 12 bases of the junction unmatched. This chain's CDR3 is CASRGTGKRLAGYTF. CDR3 DNA sequence: TGTGCCAGCAGGGGGACAGGGAAAAGGTTAGCTGGCTACACCTTC.

The rearrangement uses TRBV4-1 and TRBJ2-7; 12 bases are shared with TRBD2. The CDR3 extends over 18 amino acids. J gave up 2 bases and V 0 bases, and 8 bases lay outside the gene matches. In germline, CDR1 is MGHRA, CDR2 YSYEKL. Here the CDR3 reads CASSQEPSGRDLPYEQYF. CDR3 nucleotides: TGCGCCAGCAGCCAAGAGCCTAGCGGGAGGGATCTTCCCTACGAGCAGTACTTC.

The V gene is TRBV2, the J gene TRBJ2-2, with no clear D. CDR3 length: 15 amino acids. V was clipped by 4 bases and J by 0 bases, with 9 bases between them. Per the germline V gene, CDR1 is SNHLY and CDR2 is FYNNEI. The DNA of the CDR3 is TGTGCCAGCAGTGGGCGGATGGCGAACACCGGGGAGCTGTTTTTT. Amino acid sequence: CASSGRMANTGELFF.

This clonotype was found many times. The chain links TRBV5-1 to TRBJ1-1; TRBD1 matches at 8 bases. The CDR3 has 13 amino acids. The germline V gene encodes CDR1 SGHRS and CDR2 YFSETQ. V was pared by 2 bases and J by 7 bases, with 4 bases of the junction left unmatched. The CDR3 loop reads CASSFTQGVEAFF. CDR3 DNA sequence: TGCGCCAGCAGCTTCACACAGGGGGTTGAAGCTTTCTTT.

This clonotype was recorded at least ten times. Here the CDR3 DNA reads TGCAGTGCTAGTAAGCGGGAGGGCCTGCATGAGCAGTTCTTC. This translates into CSASKREGLHEQFF. The gene calls are TRBV20-1 and TRBJ2-1, with TRBD2 matching over 10 bases. The CDR3 has 14 residues. J gave up 8 bases and V 3 bases, and 7 bases lay outside the gene matches. The V gene's germline CDR1 is DFQATT and CDR2 SNEGSKA (reference sequence).

This clonotype has a handful of counts. The chain combines TRBV3-1 with TRBJ1-1; a weak D match, TRBD1 (6 bases). V was shortened by 8 bases and J by 6 bases, with 16 bases between the two germline ends. This CDR3 is 13 amino acids long. From germline, CDR1 is LGHDT and CDR2 YNNKEL (reference sequence). In DNA form, the CDR3 reads TGTGCCAGCGGCCGTCCAGGGGAGCCTGAAGCTTTCTTT. This codes for CASGRPGEPEAFF.

On this clonotype: One junction end disagrees with the germline gene, perhaps due to a read error. This chain connects TRBV12-3 or TRBV12-4 to TRBJ1-1; D call uncertain. The CDR3 has 13 amino acids. The CDR3 is CANSPGRNTEAFF. The CDR3 DNA follows: TGTGCCAACAGTCCGGGAAGAAACACTGAAGCTTTCTTT.

This clonotype was detected many times. The V and J genes are TRBV7-8 and TRBJ2-1; no definite D call. Deletions cut 3 bases from V and 6 bases from J, with 12 bases between. Looked up from germline, CDR1 is SGHVS and CDR2 is FQNEAQ. This CDR3 contains 14 residues. The CDR3 DNA is TGTGCCAGCAGCTTGCCAGGCCAGATCAATGAGCAGTTCTTC. This sequence encodes CASSLPGQINEQFF.

The table lists this clonotype with many counts. The chain links TRBV12-3 or TRBV12-4 to TRBJ2-7, with D hard to call. V lost 2 bases and J lost 6, with 11 bases in between. This CDR3 is 13 amino acids long. The CDR3 DNA reads as TGTGCCAGCAGTTTACACACAACGTTCGAGCAGTACTTC. Its protein product is CASSLHTTFEQYF.

The chain joins TRBV6-1 to TRBJ2-2; D is undetermined. The V gene lost 6 bases and the J gene lost 7 bases, with 15 bases spanning the gap. The CDR3 sequence is 14 residues long. Germline lookup yields CDR1 MNHNS and CDR2 SASEGT. The CDR3 DNA reads TGTGCCAGCAGGTTGGCAAGGCCCGTCGGGGAGCTGTTTTTT. Amino acid sequence: CASRLARPVGELFF.

This chain's CDR3 is CASSQDGDGNYGYTF. CDR3 in DNA: TGTGCCAGCAGCCAAGATGGGGACGGGAACTATGGCTACACCTTC. The V call is TRBV4-2, the J call TRBJ1-2; tentatively, D is TRBD1 (5 bases). This CDR3 has 15 amino acids. Trimming left V 0 bases short and J 2 bases short, with 10 bases between. Per the germline V gene, CDR1 is LGHNA and CDR2 is YNFKEQ.

This clonotype was detected only a few times. The V gene is TRBV5-6, the J gene TRBJ2-2, with unresolved D. In germline, CDR1 is SGHDT, CDR2 YYEEEE. Between the trimmed V and J ends, which lost 4 bases and 3 bases, there was a span of 10 bases. The CDR3 is made up of 14 amino acids. CDR3 region: CASSVPGDTGELFF. The CDR3 DNA sequence: TGTGCCAGCAGCGTACCCGGCGACACCGGGGAGCTGTTTTTT.

At least ten counts were recorded for this clonotype. This sequence joins TRBV20-1 and TRBJ2-4, with no clear D. Between the trimmed V and J ends, which lost 3 bases and 1 base, there was a span of 13 bases. Looked up from germline, CDR1 is DFQATT and CDR2 is SNEGSKA (reference sequence). The CDR3 totals 15 residues. The CDR3 reads CSASSSDSAKNIQYF. As DNA, the CDR3 is TGCAGTGCTAGCTCTTCGGATAGCGCCAAAAACATTCAGTACTTC.

A remark on this clonotype: Possible read error: a much larger clone is one base away. The chain joins TRBV5-1 to TRBJ2-1; no firm D call. Germline V gene data show CDR1 as SGHRS and CDR2 as YFSETQ. This CDR3 has 16 residues. V was trimmed by 0 bases and J by 5 bases, leaving 15 bases between them. The CDR3 DNA sequence: TGCGCCAGCAGCTTGGGCTCGACTGCCAACAACAATGAGCAGTTCTTC. Its translation is CASSLGSTANNNEQFF.

This clonotype has just a few counts. The chain carries TRBV19 and TRBJ1-2; no clear D. This CDR3 is built from 19 residues. V shed 8 bases and J shed 1 base, with 29 bases lying between them. Looked up from germline, CDR1 is LNHDA and CDR2 is SQIVND (reference sequence). CDR3 in DNA: TGTGCCAGTTTTAGGAACCCAGTGGGCACTACCAATCTTAACTATGGCTACACCTTC. It yields the protein CASFRNPVGTTNLNYGYTF.

About this clonotype: A read error may be the cause here, since a much bigger clone is one base away. This chain links TRBV6-1 with TRBJ2-7, with D perhaps TRBD1 (6 bases). Germline CDR1 and CDR2: MNHNS and SASEGT. CDR3 size: 15 residues. V lost 11 bases, J lost 3 bases, and 23 bases lay in between. CDR3 residues: CAGTTIDGGIYEQYF. The CDR3 nucleotides read TGTGCCGGCACTACAATCGATGGGGGCATCTACGAGCAGTACTTC.

This clonotype was recorded many times. The chain carries TRBV29-1 and TRBJ1-6, with D hard to call. Between the trimmed V and J ends, which lost 3 bases and 7 bases, there was a span of 10 bases. CDR3 length equals 13 residues. CDR1 is SQVTM, CDR2 ANQGSEA, per germline. For the CDR3, the DNA is TGCAGCGTTGATACGGGGAACAATTCACCCCTCCACTTT. Translating it yields CSVDTGNNSPLHF.

In its sample, this clonotype was seen many times. CDR3 sequence reads: CASSLPPPLAPLHF. The CDR3 nucleotides are TGTGCCAGCAGTTTACCGCCACCACTGGCACCCCTCCACTTT. The chain links TRBV27 to TRBJ1-6; D ambiguous. The CDR3 extends over 14 amino acids. The germline V gene has CDR1 MNHEY and CDR2 SMNVEV (reference sequence). The V end lost 2 bases, the J end lost 11 bases, and 13 bases lay between the germline ends.

This clonotype was picked up many times. This rearrangement joins TRBV11-1 to TRBJ2-7; possibly TRBD2 for D (6 bases). This CDR3 has 16 residues. Germline V gene data show CDR1 as SGHAT and CDR2 as FQDESV (reference sequence). V lost 1 base, J lost 2 bases, and 15 bases lay in between. The CDR3 region has the DNA TGTGCCAGCAGCTTAGGGGAGGAACTCTTTACCTACGAGCAGTACTTC. Translating gives CASSLGEELFTYEQYF.

This clonotype has ten or more counts. This sequence joins TRBV7-2 and TRBJ2-5; D not resolved. In germline, CDR1 is SGHTA, CDR2 FQGNSA. CDR3 size: 16 residues. Trimming cost V 3 bases and J 3 bases, with 17 bases left between them. CDR3 loop: CASSFGSVGLEETQYF. In nucleotides, the CDR3 is TGTGCCAGCAGCTTTGGCAGTGTAGGGCTGGAAGAGACCCAGTACTTC.

This clonotype was observed at least ten times. The V call is TRBV30, the J call TRBJ1-3; no definite D call. The CDR3 has 13 residues. V dropped 5 bases and J dropped 0 bases, with 8 bases sitting between them. Germline-derived CDR1 and CDR2 are GTSNPN and SVGIG (reference sequence). CDR3 residues: CAWGVISGNTIYF. The CDR3, as DNA: TGTGCCTGGGGAGTTATCTCTGGAAACACCATATATTTT.